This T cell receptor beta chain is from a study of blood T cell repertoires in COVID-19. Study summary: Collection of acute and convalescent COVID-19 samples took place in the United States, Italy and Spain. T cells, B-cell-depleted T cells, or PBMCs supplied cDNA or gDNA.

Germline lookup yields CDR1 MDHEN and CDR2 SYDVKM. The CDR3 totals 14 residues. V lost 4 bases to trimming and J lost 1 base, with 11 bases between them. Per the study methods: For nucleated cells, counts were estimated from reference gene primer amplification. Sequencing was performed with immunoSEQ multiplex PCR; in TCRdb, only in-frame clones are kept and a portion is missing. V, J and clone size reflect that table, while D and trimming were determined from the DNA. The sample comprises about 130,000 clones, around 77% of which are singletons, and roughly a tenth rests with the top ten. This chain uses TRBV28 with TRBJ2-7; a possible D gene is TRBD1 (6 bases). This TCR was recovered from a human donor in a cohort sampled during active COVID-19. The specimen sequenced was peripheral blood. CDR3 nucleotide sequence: TGTGCCAGCAGTTACAGGACAGTTTCCTACGAGCAGTACTTC. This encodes CASSYRTVSYEQYF.